These 23 T cell receptor beta chains were sequenced from one sample in a study of T-cell reconstitution after alpha-beta-depleted transplantation in children. The TCRbeta library was prepared with unique molecular identifiers. TCRdb passed the PCR reads through MiXCR, listing each CDR3 protein once. The sample holds a few hundred thousand distinct CDR3 sequences; roughly 20% are singletons and the top ten take around 4%. The input for sequencing was PBMCs from the stem cell graft donor, taken from the stem cell graft. The source is a human donor who donated a stem cell graft to a child with acute myeloid leukemia.

This sequence joins TRBV5-1 and TRBJ2-7; 10 bases are a match to TRBD2. J lost 1 base, V lost 0 bases, and 10 bases had no gene match. This CDR3 spans 18 amino acids. Germline loops: CDR1 SGHRS, CDR2 YFSETQ. Written as DNA, the CDR3 is TGCGCCAGCAGCTTGGATTCTAGCGGGGGATCCTATTCCTACGAGCAGTACTTC. As protein: CASSLDSSGGSYSYEQYF.

This clonotype came up a few times. The rearrangement joins TRBV12-3 or TRBV12-4 to TRBJ2-2; D uncertain. Trimming stripped 3 bases from V and 5 bases from J, with 13 bases between. The CDR3 length is 15 residues. CDR3 nucleotide sequence: TGTGCCAGCAGTTTGTCGGCCCAAGGAACCGGGGAGCTGTTTTTT. Translation gives CASSLSAQGTGELFF.

The chain recombines TRBV29-1 with TRBJ2-6; D call uncertain. CDR1 and CDR2 (germline): SQVTM, ANQGSEA. The CDR3 covers 14 residues. With 6 bases removed from V and 1 base from J, the gap between germline ends came to 10 bases. The CDR3 here is CSVGWKSGANVLTF. The CDR3 DNA is TGCAGCGTGGGATGGAAGTCTGGGGCCAACGTCCTGACTTTC.

This clonotype has ten or more counts. The chain is built from TRBV12-3 or TRBV12-4 and TRBJ2-2, with D unresolved. This CDR3 has 15 amino acids. Trimming pared 5 bases from V and 4 bases from J, leaving 14 bases between. For the CDR3, the DNA is TGTGCCAGCAGTCCCTCGTTGGTGGTCACCGGGGAGCTGTTTTTT. Translating it yields CASSPSLVVTGELFF.

Comments on this clonotype: This may come from a read error, since a much larger clone is one base off. V and J are TRBV6-2 or TRBV6-3 and TRBJ2-2, with TRBD2 identical over 7 bases. The V and J ends lost 6 bases and 1 base, in that order; junction bases with no gene match: 2. The CDR3 runs to 14 residues. Germline-derived CDR1 and CDR2 are MNHEY and SVGEGT. The CDR3 reads CASSPSGNTGELFF. In nucleotides, the CDR3 is TGTGCCAGCAGCCCTAGCGGGAACACCGGGGAGCTGTTTTTT.

The chain recombines TRBV6-1 with TRBJ2-7; tentatively, D is TRBD1 (6 bases). With 8 bases removed from V and 1 base from J, the gap between germline ends came to 12 bases. Germline V lookup: CDR1 MNHNS, CDR2 SASEGT. The CDR3 spans 13 residues. Here the CDR3 DNA reads TGTGCCAGCTCGGACAGACAATCCTACGAGCAGTACTTC. This sequence encodes CASSDRQSYEQYF.

This clonotype has a handful of counts. V and J are TRBV5-1 and TRBJ2-1, with 7 positions matching TRBD1. V shed 5 bases and J 12 bases; nucleotides not matched to a gene: 17. Germline-derived CDR1 and CDR2 are SGHRS and YFSETQ. This CDR3 region has 15 residues. CDR3 nucleotides: TGCGCCAGCAGTAGGCCTCAGGGGGAATGGAGCGGGCAGTTCTTC. Protein product: CASSRPQGEWSGQFF.

The chain has TRBV12-3 or TRBV12-4 and TRBJ2-3; 10 bases map to TRBD1. The V gene end was trimmed by 6 bases and the J gene end by 4 bases; junction bases not matched to a gene: 10. The CDR3 spans 16 residues. The CDR3 region has the DNA TGTGCCAGCAGGACAGGGGGCGCTTACTACCCAGATACGCAGTATTTT. Protein sequence: CASRTGGAYYPDTQYF.

DNA for the CDR3: TGTGCCATCAGTGAGCCTGGAGGGGAGACCCAGTACTTC. This encodes CAISEPGGETQYF. The chain couples TRBV10-3 to TRBJ2-5; D possibly corresponds to TRBD2 (6 bases). Germline values: CDR1 ENHRY, CDR2 SYGVKD. The CDR3 totals 13 residues. V was clipped by 2 bases and J by 5 bases, with 9 bases between them.

This clonotype was counted between two and nine times. The chain recombines TRBV20-1 with TRBJ2-7; D unclear. V lost 4 bases, J lost 5 bases, and 12 bases lay in between. CDR1 is DFQATT, CDR2 SNEGSKA, per germline (reference sequence). This CDR3 region has 12 residues. The CDR3 is CSATGPIDEQYF. CDR3 bases: TGCAGTGCTACAGGTCCTATCGACGAGCAGTACTTC.

This chain connects TRBV7-6 to TRBJ2-1; 10 bases map to TRBD2. The J segment lost 8 bases and the V segment lost 0 bases, leaving 4 bases of the junction unmatched. There are 15 residues in the CDR3. Per the germline V gene, CDR1 is SGHVS and CDR2 is FNYEAQ. CDR3 residues: CASSLALSGGDEQFF. DNA for the CDR3: TGTGCCAGCAGCTTAGCCTTAAGCGGGGGGGATGAGCAGTTCTTC.

Points on this clonotype: This may arise from a read error, as a much more abundant clone is one base away. No conserved phenylalanine or tryptophan is present at the end of the CDR3, so a read error is the likely explanation. V is TRBV29-1 and J is TRBJ1-2; possibly TRBD1 for D (5 bases). V shed 2 bases and J shed 5 bases, with 12 bases lying between them. CDR1 SQVTM and CDR2 ANQGSEA come from the germline V gene. The length of the CDR3 is 13 residues. The CDR3 sequence is CSVERDVVYGYTY. The CDR3 DNA reads as TGCAGCGTTGAACGGGACGTAGTATATGGCTACACCTAC.

The V gene is TRBV5-5, the J gene TRBJ2-1; 8 positions agree with TRBD2. The CDR3 is 15 residues long. Germline CDR1 and CDR2: SGHKS and YYEKEE (reference sequence). After removal of 3 bases from V and 7 bases from J, the junction contained 9 bases not matched to a gene. As DNA, the CDR3 is TGTGCCAGCAGCTACCGAACCGGGACTAGGAATGAGCAGTTCTTC. Translated: CASSYRTGTRNEQFF.

The chain employs TRBV12-3 or TRBV12-4 and TRBJ2-2, with 11 bases that match TRBD2. The J segment lost 3 bases and the V segment lost 6 bases, leaving 9 bases of the junction unmatched. The CDR3 length is 17 residues. The CDR3 loop is CASRGISGRADTGELFF. The DNA of the CDR3 is TGTGCCAGCAGAGGGATTAGCGGGAGGGCGGACACCGGGGAGCTGTTTTTT.

The chain is built from TRBV20-1 and TRBJ1-2; no firm D call. Trimming cost V 5 bases and J 7 bases, with 17 bases left between them. This CDR3 comprises 13 residues. Germline loops: CDR1 DFQATT, CDR2 SNEGSKA (reference sequence). The CDR3 region is CSAEEVGKGGYTF. The CDR3 DNA follows: TGCAGTGCTGAAGAGGTGGGGAAAGGTGGCTACACCTTC.

This sequence joins TRBV3-1 and TRBJ2-7; 9 positions agree with TRBD1. Germline V gene data show CDR1 as LGHDT and CDR2 as YNNKEL (reference sequence). The CDR3 runs to 15 residues. The trim removed 6 bases at V and 2 bases at J, leaving 8 bases unmatched. The CDR3 DNA reads TGTGCCAGCAGGCGTAAGGGACAGGGTCCCTACGAGCAGTACTTC. It specifies CASRRKGQGPYEQYF.

The CDR3 DNA follows: TGCAGCGTGAAAGGACAGAGACTAAATGAAGCTTTCTTT. Protein: CSVKGQRLNEAFF. This chain uses TRBV29-1 with TRBJ1-1; D is possibly TRBD1 (6 bases). V lost 6 bases to trimming and J lost 7 bases, with 18 bases between them. This CDR3 region has 13 residues. Germline V gives CDR1 SQVTM, CDR2 ANQGSEA.

Here the CDR3 DNA reads TGTGCCAGCAGCACCGCGGCAGGGACTGGAAACACCATATATTTT. The encoded protein is CASSTAAGTGNTIYF. V and J are TRBV28 and TRBJ1-3; D may be TRBD1 (5 bases). CDR3 size: 15 residues. Germline V CDR1 and CDR2: MDHEN, SYDVKM. With 6 bases removed from V and 2 bases from J, the gap between germline ends came to 14 bases.

The genes are TRBV5-1 and TRBJ1-6, with D unclear. The germline gives CDR1 SGHRS, CDR2 YFSETQ. The V end lost 2 bases, the J end lost 5 bases, and 23 bases lay between the germline ends. This CDR3 has 19 residues. The CDR3 sequence: CASSFGATYQTGNNSPLHF. The CDR3 DNA follows: TGCGCCAGCAGCTTTGGTGCCACCTACCAGACCGGTAATAATTCACCCCTCCACTTT.

This clonotype was detected only a few times. For the CDR3, the DNA is TGTGCCAGCTCACCGCGCCTAGCGGACACCGGGGAGCTGTTTTTT. It yields the protein CASSPRLADTGELFF. The chain has TRBV18 and TRBJ2-2; 7 positions agree with TRBD2. V lost 3 bases and J lost 3; bases outside the gene matches: 4. Germline V gene sequence: CDR1 KGHSH, CDR2 LQKENI. The CDR3 is 15 amino acids.

In this sample, this clonotype turned up many times. The rearrangement joins TRBV20-1 to TRBJ2-1, with unresolved D. Germline values: CDR1 DFQATT, CDR2 SNEGSKA (reference sequence). The CDR3 runs to 13 residues. The V end lost 7 bases, the J end lost 2 bases, and 12 bases lay between the germline ends. The CDR3 DNA follows: TGCAGTGTCATACAACGGACCTACAATGAGCAGTTCTTC. Its protein product is CSVIQRTYNEQFF.

The sample holds a few counts of this clonotype. The chain combines TRBV5-1 with TRBJ1-2; TRBD1 matches 7 bases. Germline CDR1 and CDR2: SGHRS and YFSETQ. CDR3 size: 13 residues. V lost 7 bases to trimming and J lost 3 bases; unmatched junction nucleotides: 6. The CDR3 here is CASGARGDYGYTF. CDR3 bases: TGCGCCAGCGGGGCCAGGGGGGACTATGGCTACACCTTC.

The sample holds a few counts of this clonotype. The chain employs TRBV11-1 and TRBJ2-7, with 11 bases identical to TRBD2. Germline-derived CDR1 and CDR2 are SGHAT and FQDESV (reference sequence). With V trimmed by 1 base and J by 5 bases, 19 bases remained unmatched. CDR3 size: 20 residues. The CDR3 DNA reads as TGTGCCAGCAGCTTAGTGGTCGCTAGCGGGAGGCCCCCAGGGGCTAACGAGCAGTACTTC. It yields the protein CASSLVVASGRPPGANEQYF. The variable domain in full, with the rest retrieved from reference TRBV11-1 and TRBJ2-7, is EAEVAQSPRYKITEKSQAVAFWCDPISGHATLYWYRQILGQGPELLVQFQDESVVDDSQLPKDRFSAERLKGVDSTLKIQPAELGDSAMYLCASSLVVASGRPPGANEQYFGPGTRLTVT.